This is a list of T cell receptor beta chains from one sample in a study of blood T cells in healthy people across ages. Each CDR3 protein is one row after TCRdb ran MiXCR on the 5' RACE reads. The sample carries 630,000 or so distinct CDR3 sequences, approximately 29% recorded once. Sequenced: blood. These receptors all come from a woman older than 75 in good health. Each CDR3 is given with its conserved first and last residue. Fields, in order: J gene, D gene, clone size, V gene, CDR3 DNA, CDR3 protein. D genes are given only for firm matches. Clone size is shown for a subset of rows, as once, few, many or a class of expanded clone.

>TRBJ2-3|-|many|TRBV7-9
TGTGCCAGCAGCTTGATCGGGACAGATACGCAGTATTTT
CASSLIGTDTQYF
>TRBJ2-4|TRBD1|many|TRBV5-1
TGCGCCAGCAGCCCTACAGGGGACGCCAAAAACATTCAGTACTTC
CASSPTGDAKNIQYF
>TRBJ2-3|-|many|TRBV19
TGTGCCAGTAGCCTCCTAAGTGGGAGCCGCACAGATACGCAGTATTTT
CASSLLSGSRTDTQYF
>TRBJ2-3|-|many|TRBV7-9
TGTGCCAGCAGCCCCTTCAGGTCTAGCACAGATACGCAGTATTTT
CASSPFRSSTDTQYF
>TRBJ2-1|-|many|TRBV3-1
TGTGCCAGCAGCCAAGAATCTAGCACCTACAATGAGCAGTTCTTC
CASSQESSTYNEQFF
>TRBJ1-6|-|-|TRBV30
TGTGCCTGGAGTGGGGGCCAGGGCAATTCACCCCTCCACTTT
CAWSGGQGNSPLHF
>TRBJ2-4|TRBD2|many|TRBV6-2/TRBV6-3
TGTGCCAGCAGTTCCGCCTCCGGGACTAGGGCGTACTTC
CASSSASGTRAYF
>TRBJ1-1|-|few|TRBV5-1
TGCGCCAGCAGCTTGGAAGGGTCTAACACTGAAGCTTTCTTT
CASSLEGSNTEAFF
>TRBJ2-4|TRBD1|-|TRBV11-3
TGTGCCAGCAGCTTCTTCGGACAGGGAGGAATCTCCAAAAACATTCAGTACTTC
CASSFFGQGGISKNIQYF
>TRBJ2-1|TRBD2|-|TRBV20-1
TGCAGTGCGGAGTGGGGACTAGGCACCGATGAGCAGTTCTTC
CSAEWGLGTDEQFF
>TRBJ2-1|TRBD2|many|TRBV15
TGTGCCACCAGCGGTAGACTAGCGGGGGGGCAGGATGAGCAGTTCTTC
CATSGRLAGGQDEQFF
>TRBJ1-1|-|many|TRBV20-1
TGCAGTGCTAGGGATCAGGGAACTTTGAAAGCTTTCTTT
CSARDQGTLKAFF
>TRBJ2-1|TRBD1|many|TRBV4-2
TGTGCCAGCAGTCTTGAGCCCCAGGGGGCAGGGAATGAGCAGTTCTTC
CASSLEPQGAGNEQFF
>TRBJ2-1|TRBD2|many|TRBV20-1
TGCAGTGCTAGAGATTCGGCTAGCGGAAGGAGCTCCTACAATGAGCAGTTCTTC
CSARDSASGRSSYNEQFF
>TRBJ2-3|-|few|TRBV12-3/TRBV12-4
TGTGCCAGCAGTTTGGCCTCCGAGGGCGTTCGGACAGATACGCAGTATTTT
CASSLASEGVRTDTQYF
>TRBJ1-5|-|-|TRBV20-1
TGCAGTGCTAGGCCCCCAGGTCGGGAGCGTCAGCCCCAGCATTTT
CSARPPGRERQPQHF
>TRBJ1-2|-|few|TRBV28
TGTGCCAGCAGTTTGCGGGGACCTTATGGCTTCACCTTC
CASSLRGPYGFTF
>TRBJ1-2|-|few|TRBV9
TGTGCCAGCAGCGTAGCTAGCGGGGTAGGCGGCTACACCTTC
CASSVASGVGGYTF
>TRBJ1-5|-|few|TRBV20-1
TGCAGTGGGACGTGGAGGGGAAATCAGCCCCAGCATTTT
CSGTWRGNQPQHF
>TRBJ2-7|-|-|TRBV6-1
TGTGCCAGCAGTGGGGGGCTGGTCTACGAGCAGTACTTC
CASSGGLVYEQYF
>TRBJ2-3|-|few|TRBV12-3/TRBV12-4
TGTGCCAGCAGTTTTTCCGGACTGAGAGCAGATACGCAGTATTTT
CASSFSGLRADTQYF
>TRBJ1-1|TRBD1|few|TRBV27
TGTGCCAGCAGTCCGCGGCGAGGGACAGGGCTCGAAGCTTTCTTT
CASSPRRGTGLEAFF
>TRBJ2-1|-|many|TRBV7-2
TGTGCCAGCAGCTCCTATTCCGATTACAATGAGCAGTTCTTC
CASSSYSDYNEQFF
>TRBJ2-1|-|many|TRBV2
TGTGCCAGCAGTGGTTGGGCGGACAATGAGCAGTTCTTC
CASSGWADNEQFF
>TRBJ2-5|TRBD1|-|TRBV6-6
TGTGCCAGCAGTCGACAGGGCCGAGGGACCCAGTACTTC
CASSRQGRGTQYF
>TRBJ1-2|TRBD1|-|TRBV5-1
TGCGCCAGCAGCTCGCCCCGGACAGGGGGAGAGGGCTATGGCTACACCTTC
CASSSPRTGGEGYGYTF
>TRBJ2-4|-|many|TRBV15
TGTGCCACCAGCACCGGTCACAGACTTCAACTAGCCAAAAACATTCAGTACTTC
CATSTGHRLQLAKNIQYF
>TRBJ2-1|-|-|TRBV4-1
TGCGCCAGCAGCCAAGATGGAGAACAGCGAGGAGGGGAGCAGTTCTTC
CASSQDGEQRGGEQFF
>TRBJ2-3|TRBD2|-|TRBV11-2
TGTGCCAGCACCCTATCTGGGACTAAAAGCACAGATACGCAGTATTTT
CASTLSGTKSTDTQYF
>TRBJ1-2|TRBD1|many|TRBV7-2
TGTGCCAGCAGCTTAAGGGACAGGGGTGGCTACACCTTC
CASSLRDRGGYTF
>TRBJ1-1|TRBD1|few|TRBV29-1
TGCAGCGTTGAAGGGGGACAGGGGTTCACTGAAGCTTTCTTT
CSVEGGQGFTEAFF
>TRBJ1-2|-|many|TRBV5-1
TGCGCCAGCAGCTTATGGACCAGGTGGGGCTACACCTTC
CASSLWTRWGYTF
>TRBJ1-2|-|-|TRBV9
TGTGCCGGCAGCCCCCCAGGGAGAGGCTACACCTTC
CAGSPPGRGYTF
>TRBJ2-7|-|-|TRBV7-7
TGTGCTAGCGGCTTAGATTCTAGCGCTACGGATGAGCAGTACTTC
CASGLDSSATDEQYF
>TRBJ2-5|TRBD2|many|TRBV7-7
TGTGCTAGCAGCTTAGCGGGGGGGTTCCAAGAGACCCAGTACTTC
CASSLAGGFQETQYF
>TRBJ2-7|TRBD1|many|TRBV6-2/TRBV6-3
TGTGCCAGCAGTTGGGGACAGGGGACCGAGCAGTACTTC
CASSWGQGTEQYF
>TRBJ1-2|-|many|TRBV6-5
TGTGCCAGCAGCCGGGACATCTACAACTATGGCTACACCTTC
CASSRDIYNYGYTF
>TRBJ1-2|TRBD1|many|TRBV5-1
TGCGCCAGCAGCTTGCGGACAGGGGACTCTCTTCGGAGGGACAAAAACTATGGCTACACCTTC
CASSLRTGDSLRRDKNYGYTF
>TRBJ2-5|TRBD1|many|TRBV11-2
TGTGCCAGCAGCGCAGACAGGGTCCAAGAGACCCAGTACTTC
CASSADRVQETQYF
>TRBJ1-1|TRBD1|many|TRBV15
TGTGCCACCAGCGGAAATAACAGGGGAATGGGTAAAACTGAAGCTTTCTTT
CATSGNNRGMGKTEAFF
>TRBJ1-1|-|many|TRBV7-2
TGTGCCAGCAGCTTAACTATGATCCAGGGTGGGGCTGAAGCTTTCTTT
CASSLTMIQGGAEAFF
>TRBJ1-1|-|-|TRBV20-1
TGCAGTGCTAGAGGAACCCGGGGGAACACTGAAGCTTTCTTT
CSARGTRGNTEAFF
>TRBJ1-5|TRBD1|-|TRBV28
TGTGCCAGCAGTTTATATGGACAGGGGTATCAGCCCCAGCATTTT
CASSLYGQGYQPQHF
>TRBJ2-2|-|few|TRBV5-1
TGCGCCAGCAGCTACCTAGCTTCCGGCGGGGAGCTGTTTTTT
CASSYLASGGELFF
>TRBJ1-2|-|many|TRBV7-2
TGTGCCAGCACGGTGGGAGGACTCTATGGCTACACCTTC
CASTVGGLYGYTF
>TRBJ1-1|TRBD1|-|TRBV14
TGTGCCAGCAGCCAATTCAGGGGGTCCACTGAAGCTTTCTTT
CASSQFRGSTEAFF
>TRBJ2-2|TRBD1|once|TRBV5-1
TGCGCCAGCAGCTTGGCGGGACAGGGTTGGCTGTTTTTT
CASSLAGQGWLFF
>TRBJ2-7|-|once|TRBV10-3
TGTGCCATCAGTGAGTCGCAGGGGCGCGGTGATGAGCAGTACTTC
CAISESQGRGDEQYF
>TRBJ1-5|-|-|TRBV4-3
TGCGCCAGCAGCCAAGATAGGGGCTGGAGCAATCAGCCCCAGCATTTT
CASSQDRGWSNQPQHF